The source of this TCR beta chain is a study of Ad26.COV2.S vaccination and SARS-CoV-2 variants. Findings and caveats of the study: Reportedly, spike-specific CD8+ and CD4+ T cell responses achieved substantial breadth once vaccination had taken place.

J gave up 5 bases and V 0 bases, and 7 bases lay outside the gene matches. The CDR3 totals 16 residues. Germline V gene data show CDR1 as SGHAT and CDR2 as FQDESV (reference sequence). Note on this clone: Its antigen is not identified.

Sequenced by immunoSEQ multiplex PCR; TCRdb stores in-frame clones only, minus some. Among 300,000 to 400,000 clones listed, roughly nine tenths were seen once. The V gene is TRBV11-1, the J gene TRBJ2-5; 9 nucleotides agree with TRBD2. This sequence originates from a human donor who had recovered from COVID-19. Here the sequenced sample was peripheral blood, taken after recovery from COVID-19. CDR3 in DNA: TGTGCCAGCAGCTTAGCTTTGCGGGGGGGCCCCGAGACCCAGTACTTC. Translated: CASSLALRGGPETQYF. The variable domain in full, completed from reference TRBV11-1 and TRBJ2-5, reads EAEVAQSPRYKITEKSQAVAFWCDPISGHATLYWYRQILGQGPELLVQFQDESVVDDSQLPKDRFSAERLKGVDSTLKIQPAELGDSAMYLCASSLALRGGPETQYFGPGTRLLVL.